Sequencing of this T cell receptor beta chain was carried out in a study of blood T cell repertoires in COVID-19. The overall study: The United States, Italy and Spain supplied acute and convalescent COVID-19 samples.

In its sample, this clone was seen once. Living in under 30 US areas, the participants were between 18 and 89 years of age. In the source study's methods: Cell counts per sample came from amplifying reference gene primers. Here immunoSEQ multiplex PCR was the method, and the copy in TCRdb shows in-frame clones only, minus some. V, J and clone size were drawn from that table, and D and trimming were deduced from the DNA. Of roughly 420,000 clones in the sample, 88% are singletons; the top ten hold 0.95% to 1%. Germline V lookup: CDR1 LGHDT, CDR2 YNNKEL (reference sequence). The CDR3 extends over 16 amino acids. V lost 4 bases to trimming and J lost 0 bases; unmatched junction nucleotides: 7.

The chain recombines TRBV3-1 (or the pseudogene TRBV3-2) with TRBJ1-1; 8 bases agree with TRBD1. The specimen sequenced was PBMCs or T cells enriched from blood (not recorded which). The clonotype comes from a woman aged 30 to 39 with acute COVID-19. The CDR3 spells CASSRLQGAMNTEAFF. CDR3 bases: TGTGCCAGCAGCCGACTTCAGGGGGCGATGAACACTGAAGCTTTCTTT.